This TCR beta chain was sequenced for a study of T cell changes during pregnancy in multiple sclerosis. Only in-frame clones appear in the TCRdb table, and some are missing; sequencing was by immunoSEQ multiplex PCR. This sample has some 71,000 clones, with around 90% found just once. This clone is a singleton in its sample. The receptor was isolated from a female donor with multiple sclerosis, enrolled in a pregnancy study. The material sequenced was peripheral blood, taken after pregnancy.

CDR3 coding DNA: TGTGCCAGCAGCCGTCGCGGACTAGTTTTAGATACGCAGTATTTT. Translating gives CASSRRGLVLDTQYF. This chain connects TRBV14 to TRBJ2-3; 7 nucleotides line up with TRBD2. The CDR3 totals 15 residues. Losses at the gene ends were 4 bases for V and 5 bases for J; bases not matched to a gene: 9. Germline-derived CDR1 and CDR2 are SGHDN and FVKESK.